This T cell receptor beta chain stems from a study of Ad26.COV2.S vaccination and SARS-CoV-2 variants. Study-wide background: Enrollment placed the donor in the COV1001 Ad26.COV2.S trial arm. Points from the study as a whole: Post-vaccination breadth of spike-specific CD8+ and CD4+ T cell responses was reportedly substantial.

As regards this clone: Its antigen is not known.

Assay used: immunoSEQ multiplex PCR; TCRdb lists only in-frame clones, some missing. In the table there are some 390,000 clones, approximately 91% of which are singletons. The CDR3 loop spans 17 amino acids. Looked up from germline, CDR1 is SGHAT and CDR2 is FQNNGV. V lost 5 bases and J 3 bases, leaving 22 bases between the germline ends. Described treatment: roughly 19 received Ad26.COV2.S at low or high dose, single or two shots; roughly 5 received placebo; per-sample allocation not given. Specimen acquisition occurred on day 63 following the initial vaccine or placebo injection. An adult of 18-55 years in Boston served as donor.

This receptor was identified in a person between 18 and 65 years old who received the Ad26.COV2.S COVID-19 vaccine or a placebo. The sequences come from peripheral blood, collected in a trial of Ad26.COV2.S vaccine versus placebo. This chain links TRBV11-2 with TRBJ1-2; a possible D gene is TRBD1 (6 bases). The CDR3 sequence is CASSRIQTRTADYGYTF. The CDR3, as DNA: TGTGCCAGCAGCCGGATTCAAACCAGGACAGCGGACTATGGCTACACCTTC. Together with reference TRBV11-2 and TRBJ1-2, the CDR3 gives the full variable domain: EAGVAQSPRYKIIEKRQSVAFWCNPISGHATLYWYQQILGQGPKLLIQFQNNGVVDDSQLPKDRFSAERLKGVDSTLKIQPAKLEDSAVYLCASSRIQTRTADYGYTFGSGTRLTVV.